The sample holds many counts of the clone carrying this T cell receptor beta chain. The V gene end was trimmed by 10 bases and the J gene end by 6 bases; junction bases not matched to a gene: 14. CDR3 length: 14 amino acids. The germline V gene encodes CDR1 WSHSY and CDR2 SAAADI. The sample is drawn from a study of T cells after yellow fever vaccination. Study background: The study sorted EM, EMRA, CM and Tscm memory subsets by CD3, CD45RA, CCR7 and CD95.

In making TCR cDNA, 5'RACE template switching added a universal primer site and UMIs to it. TCRdb analysed the 5' RACE reads with MiXCR anew, one entry per CDR3 protein. Of 9,500 to 15,000 distinct CDR3 sequences in the sample, approximately 5% were seen once. Study-wide results and limits: Detection of almost all vaccine-responding clonotypes in sorted memory subsets failed on day 0. Post-booster repertoires contained most primary-vaccination clones again (about 95% CD4, over 70% CD8).

The chain has TRBV10-2 and TRBJ1-1, with 7 nucleotides matching TRBD1. The source was PBMCs, either bulk or a sorted T-cell subset (CD4+, CD8+, memory, or dextramer-sorted; not recorded which), collected on the day of the yellow fever booster vaccination. The sequence came from a man younger than 40 who received the YFV17D yellow fever vaccine. The CDR3 spells CATHKGAGGAEAFF. The CDR3 bases are TGCGCCACCCATAAGGGGGCCGGTGGCGCTGAAGCTTTCTTT.